The rows below give T cell receptor beta chains drawn from one sample of a study of molecular identifiers for immune sequencing clone quantification. TCRdb re-derived calls from the PCR reads in MiXCR, one entry per CDR3 protein. This sample has some 41,000 distinct CDR3 sequences, with approximately 24% found just once. The material sequenced was naive CD8+ T cells from blood, with Jurkat cell RNA spiked in. These TCRs come from a human donor in good health. Some libraries in this study had Jurkat cell RNA spiked in. CDR3s include the opening cysteine and the closing phenylalanine or tryptophan. The D gene is left open where the match is weak. Clone sizes are given selectively: once, few, many, or a class where the clone is expanded.

CDR3aa | CDR3nt | v_gene | abundance | j_gene | d_gene
CASSVGIYSDQPPHF | TGTGCCAGCAGCGTGGGAATTTATAGCGATCAGCCCCCGCATTTT | TRBV7-2 | - | TRBJ1-5 | -
CAISEADTWTSGANVLTF | TGTGCCATCAGTGAAGCGGACACTTGGACCTCTGGGGCCAACGTCCTGACTTTC | TRBV10-3 | few | TRBJ2-6 | -
CASSLISSGQPQHF | TGTGCCAGCAGTCTTATAAGCTCGGGGCAGCCCCAGCATTTT | TRBV28 | many | TRBJ1-5 | -
CASSLVRQPPEDTQYF | TGTGCCAGCAGTTTAGTTCGACAGCCACCTGAGGATACGCAGTATTTT | TRBV12-3/TRBV12-4 | many | TRBJ2-3 | -
CSVPLDASDTQYF | TGCAGTGTCCCACTAGACGCATCAGATACGCAGTATTTT | TRBV20-1 | few | TRBJ2-3 | -
CSASSGLAGAFSPGELFF | TGCAGTGCTAGCTCCGGACTAGCGGGAGCTTTTTCTCCCGGGGAGCTGTTTTTT | TRBV20-1 | many | TRBJ2-2 | TRBD2
CASSFPGENTGELFF | TGTGCCAGCAGCTTCCCAGGGGAGAACACCGGGGAGCTGTTTTTT | TRBV7-9 | many | TRBJ2-2 | -
CASRDGLSNQPQHF | TGTGCCAGCAGAGACGGACTAAGCAATCAGCCCCAGCATTTT | TRBV12-3/TRBV12-4 | many | TRBJ1-5 | -
CASSLGRTYEQYF | TGTGCCAGCAGCTTAGGCAGGACGTACGAGCAGTACTTC | TRBV7-6 | many | TRBJ2-7 | -
CASSLRQGAENTEAFF | TGTGCCAGCAGTCTCCGACAGGGGGCTGAGAACACTGAAGCTTTCTTT | TRBV27 | many | TRBJ1-1 | TRBD1
CSVLQGGYNEQFF | TGCAGCGTTCTACAGGGGGGTTACAATGAGCAGTTCTTC | TRBV29-1 | few | TRBJ2-1 | TRBD1
CASSQDGRGTDTQCF | TGCGCCAGCAGCCAAGATGGCCGGGGCACAGATACGCAGTGTTTT | TRBV4-3 | - | TRBJ2-3 | -
CASSSNPHRGIAPNQETQYF | TGTGCCAGCAGCTCAAACCCACACAGGGGGATCGCGCCGAACCAAGAGACCCAGTACTTC | TRBV5-1 | - | TRBJ2-5 | TRBD1
CASSSETSGGYEQYF | TGTGCCAGCAGCTCCGAGACTAGCGGGGGCTACGAGCAGTACTTC | TRBV7-9 | many | TRBJ2-7 | TRBD2
CARSPALADTQYF | TGTGCCCGCAGCCCCGCCCTAGCGGATACGCAGTATTTT | TRBV4-2 | - | TRBJ2-3 | -
CASSISPGGTEAFF | TGTGCCAGCAGCATAAGCCCGGGCGGCACTGAAGCTTTCTTT | TRBV6-5 | many | TRBJ1-1 | -
CASSQESPTGVSGYEQYF | TGCGCCAGCAGCCAAGAATCCCCGACAGGCGTCTCGGGTTACGAGCAGTACTTC | TRBV4-1 | many | TRBJ2-7 | -
CASGAGTSSSDTQYF | TGTGCCAGCGGGGCCGGGACTAGTTCTTCAGATACGCAGTATTTT | TRBV2 | many | TRBJ2-3 | TRBD2
CATSDPGISDSYNEQFF | TGTGCCACCAGTGACCCCGGGATCTCGGACTCCTACAATGAGCAGTTCTTC | TRBV24-1 | - | TRBJ2-1 | -
CASSFHTTGVPQETQYF | TGTGCCAGCAGCTTTCACACGACAGGGGTCCCTCAAGAGACCCAGTACTTC | TRBV7-9 | many | TRBJ2-5 | TRBD1
CASSSGDEKLFF | TGTGCCAGCAGTTCGGGAGATGAAAAACTGTTTTTT | TRBV6-5 | - | TRBJ1-4 | -
CASSDSFHSPRTDTQYF | TGTGCCAGCAGTGATTCATTTCATTCCCCAAGGACAGATACGCAGTATTTT | TRBV2 | many | TRBJ2-3 | -
CASSLAGGVQEPQAF | TGTGCCAGCAGCCTAGCGGGAGGGGTACAAGAGCCCCAGGCCTTC | TRBV7-3 | - | TRBJ2-5 | TRBD2
CASSFVQGAVETQYF | TGTGCCAGCAGCTTTGTACAGGGGGCTGTGGAGACCCAGTACTTC | TRBV13 | few | TRBJ2-5 | TRBD1
CASSLAGAMDTQYF | TGTGCCAGCAGTTTAGCGGGAGCTATGGATACGCAGTATTTT | TRBV28 | medium-sized | TRBJ2-3 | TRBD2
CASSLSGAGPTDTQYF | TGCGCCAGCAGCTTGTCCGGGGCAGGGCCTACAGATACGCAGTATTTT | TRBV5-1 | few | TRBJ2-3 | -
CSVSLSGANVLTF | TGCAGCGTTAGTTTATCTGGGGCCAACGTCCTGACTTTC | TRBV29-1 | many | TRBJ2-6 | -
CATGTGSYEQYF | TGTGCCACCGGGACAGGTTCCTACGAGCAGTACTTC | TRBV2 | - | TRBJ2-7 | TRBD1
CASSRRGGWPVEQYF | TGTGCCAGCAGCCGCCGGGGAGGGTGGCCGGTAGAGCAGTACTTC | TRBV28 | - | TRBJ2-7 | TRBD2
CASSVEGVRTDTQYF | TGTGCCAGCAGCGTAGAAGGGGTCCGCACAGATACGCAGTATTTT | TRBV9 | many | TRBJ2-3 | -
CASRDSSYNEQFF | TGTGCCAGTAGAGATAGCTCCTACAATGAGCAGTTCTTC | TRBV19 | few | TRBJ2-1 | -
CASSQDIRVGGELFF | TGTGCCAGCAGCCAAGATATCCGGGTAGGCGGGGAGCTGTTTTTT | TRBV4-2 | many | TRBJ2-2 | -
CASSRGTGKTEAFF | TGTGCCAGCAGCCGGGGGACAGGGAAAACTGAAGCTTTCTTT | TRBV11-2 | many | TRBJ1-1 | TRBD1
CASSLEGGHEQYF | TGCGCCAGCAGCTTGGAGGGAGGCCACGAGCAGTACTTC | TRBV5-1 | many | TRBJ2-7 | -
CASSIRIRGTDTQYF | TGTGCCAGTAGTATAAGAATCCGGGGCACAGATACGCAGTATTTT | TRBV19 | once | TRBJ2-3 | -
CASSLGGQQYF | TGTGCCAGCAGCTTGGGGGGTCAGCAGTACTTC | TRBV5-4 | many | TRBJ2-7 | -
CASSEIISGGPTDTQYF | TGTGCCAGCAGTGAAATAATCAGCGGGGGGCCCACAGATACGCAGTATTTT | TRBV25-1 | many | TRBJ2-3 | TRBD2